The rows below give T cell receptor beta chains drawn from one sample of a study of quantifying T cell responses using KT2 cells. TCRdb recomputed calls from the UMI-ligation and nested PCR reads with MiXCR, one row per CDR3 protein. The profile shows fewer than 50,000 distinct CDR3 sequences, about a sixth of them singletons. Sequencing input: PBMCs spiked with cells of the T cell clone KT2. The source of these receptors is a human donor. Each CDR3 is given without its conserved first and last residue.

TRBJ2-1 | TRBV6-5 | ASGHPYNEQF
TRBJ2-5 | TRBV9 | ASSAGGGETQY
TRBJ2-6 | TRBV3-1 | ASSRGHGGGLGANVLT
TRBJ2-1 | TRBV5-1 | ASSPQPGLATNNEQF
TRBJ1-1 | TRBV29-1 | SVEGVFNAEAF
TRBJ2-1 | TRBV20-1 | SARGGSASQGQGGYNEQF
TRBJ1-4 | TRBV7-2 | ASQRLINEKLF
TRBJ2-1 | TRBV12-3/TRBV12-4 | ASSLAGLDEQF
TRBJ2-1 | TRBV28 | ASRGQGTRSYNEQF
TRBJ2-1 | TRBV4-1 | ASSQVQGAEDEQF
TRBJ1-5 | TRBV6-1 | ASSAGEGVGNQPQH
TRBJ2-7 | TRBV10-3 | AISEGLGDEQY
TRBJ1-1 | TRBV20-1 | SARDEGLITEAF
TRBJ2-7 | TRBV6-2/TRBV6-3 | ASSSSGRAIVWEQY
TRBJ1-1 | TRBV18 | ASSPVVSMNTEAF
TRBJ2-5 | TRBV7-6 | ASSLVGTGETQY
TRBJ2-7 | TRBV29-1 | SVTIAGTTEQY
TRBJ2-3 | TRBV6-6 | ASRLTDSTDTQY
TRBJ2-1 | TRBV10-3 | AIRTGTSGSNEQF
TRBJ2-5 | TRBV11-2 | ASAGGSQETQY
TRBJ1-1 | TRBV12-5 | ASLTMTTEAF
TRBJ2-1 | TRBV7-9 | ASSNTRLALSNEQF
TRBJ2-1 | TRBV11-2 | ASSPQLGTYNEQF
TRBJ2-5 | TRBV5-1 | ASSAKPGYQETQY
TRBJ1-3 | TRBV20-1 | SVLSGNTIY
TRBJ1-1 | TRBV30 | TWRTGLNTEAF
TRBJ2-5 | TRBV18 | ASSLHSGETQY
TRBJ2-7 | TRBV28 | ASSPGQAPYEQY
TRBJ2-3 | TRBV12-3/TRBV12-4 | ASTQGGDTQY
TRBJ2-1 | TRBV6-2/TRBV6-3 | ASSYPTGQGHEQF
TRBJ2-1 | TRBV25-1 | ASSVRPHEQF
TRBJ2-7 | TRBV7-8 | ASSPGGTAEQY
TRBJ1-4 | TRBV6-5 | ASSYGQGIRKLF
TRBJ2-1 | TRBV7-2 | ASSLEGTSGGYEQF
TRBJ2-5 | TRBV5-1 | ASSSTSGDLETQY
TRBJ2-1 | TRBV6-1 | ASRRNYNEQF
TRBJ1-6 | TRBV4-2 | ASSQAGVGSPLH
TRBJ1-2 | TRBV20-1 | SARLQGTANYGYT
TRBJ1-5 | TRBV6-2/TRBV6-3 | ASSYSGGNQPQH
TRBJ2-7 | TRBV11-2 | ASSLEAGYYEQY
TRBJ2-7 | TRBV20-1 | SARVGGEQY